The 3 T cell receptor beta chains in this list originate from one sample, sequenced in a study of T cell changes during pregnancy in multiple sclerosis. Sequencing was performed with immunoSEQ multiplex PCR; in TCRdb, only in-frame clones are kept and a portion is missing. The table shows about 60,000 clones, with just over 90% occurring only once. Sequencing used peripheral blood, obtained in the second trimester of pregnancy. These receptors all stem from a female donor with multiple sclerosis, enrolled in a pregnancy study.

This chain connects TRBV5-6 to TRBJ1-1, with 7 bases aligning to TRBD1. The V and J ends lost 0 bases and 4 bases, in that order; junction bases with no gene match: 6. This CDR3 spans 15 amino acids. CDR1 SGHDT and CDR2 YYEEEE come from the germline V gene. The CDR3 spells CASSLGPHRGTEAFF. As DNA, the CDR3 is TGTGCCAGCAGCTTGGGTCCCCACAGGGGCACTGAAGCTTTCTTT.

CDR3 loop: CASSPVTGYYGYTF. In DNA, the CDR3 is TGTGCCAGCAGCCCGGTGACAGGGTACTATGGCTACACCTTC. The chain has TRBV13 and TRBJ1-2, with TRBD1 matching 7 bases. In germline, CDR1 is PRHDT, CDR2 FYEKMQ (reference sequence). The V segment lost 5 bases and the J segment 3 bases; nucleotides outside the gene matches: 6. This CDR3 has 14 residues.

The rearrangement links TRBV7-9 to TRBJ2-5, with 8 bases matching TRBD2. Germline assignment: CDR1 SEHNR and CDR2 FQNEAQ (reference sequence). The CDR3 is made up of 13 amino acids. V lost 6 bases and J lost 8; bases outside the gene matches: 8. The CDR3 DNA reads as TGTGCCAGCAGAACAGCGGGGGTAGGAACCCAGTACTTC. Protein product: CASRTAGVGTQYF.